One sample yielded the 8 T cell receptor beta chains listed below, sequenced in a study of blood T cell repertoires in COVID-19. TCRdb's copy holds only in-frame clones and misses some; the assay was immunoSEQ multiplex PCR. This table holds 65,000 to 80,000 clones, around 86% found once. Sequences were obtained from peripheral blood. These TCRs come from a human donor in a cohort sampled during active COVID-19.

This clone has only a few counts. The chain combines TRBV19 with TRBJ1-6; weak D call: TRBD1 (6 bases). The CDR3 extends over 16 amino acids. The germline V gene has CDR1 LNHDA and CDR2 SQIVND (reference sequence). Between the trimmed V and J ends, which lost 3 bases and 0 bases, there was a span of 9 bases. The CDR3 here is CASSMDSVSYNSPLHF. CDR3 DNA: TGTGCCAGTAGTATGGACAGCGTCTCCTATAATTCACCCCTCCACTTT.

CDR3 sequence (DNA): TGTGCCAGCAGCTTCACAGGGGGGCCGAACACCGGGGAGCTGTTTTTT. The encoded protein is CASSFTGGPNTGELFF. The chain joins TRBV11-2 to TRBJ2-2; 8 nucleotides line up with TRBD1. V shed 3 bases, J shed 0 bases, and the junction held 3 bases outside the gene matches. Germline V gene lookup returns CDR1 SGHAT and CDR2 FQNNGV. CDR3 length: 16 residues.

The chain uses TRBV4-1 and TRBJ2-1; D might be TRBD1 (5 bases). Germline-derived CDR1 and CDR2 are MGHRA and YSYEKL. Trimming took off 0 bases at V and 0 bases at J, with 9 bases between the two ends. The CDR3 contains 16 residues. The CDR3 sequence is CASSQEDKPSYNEQFF. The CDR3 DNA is TGCGCCAGCAGCCAAGAGGACAAACCCTCCTACAATGAGCAGTTCTTC.

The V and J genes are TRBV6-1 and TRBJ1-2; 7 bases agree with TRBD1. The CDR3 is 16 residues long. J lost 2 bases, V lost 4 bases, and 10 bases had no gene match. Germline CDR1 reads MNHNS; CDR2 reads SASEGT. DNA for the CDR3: TGTGCCAGCAGTGCCCGCTATGTGACAGGGAACTATGGCTACACCTTC. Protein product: CASSARYVTGNYGYTF.

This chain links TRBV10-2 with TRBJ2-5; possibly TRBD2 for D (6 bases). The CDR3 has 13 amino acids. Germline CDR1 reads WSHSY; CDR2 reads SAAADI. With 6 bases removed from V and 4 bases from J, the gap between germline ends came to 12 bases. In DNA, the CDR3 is TGCGCCAGCAGGCGGGGTACTGGAGAGACCCAGTACTTC. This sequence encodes CASRRGTGETQYF.

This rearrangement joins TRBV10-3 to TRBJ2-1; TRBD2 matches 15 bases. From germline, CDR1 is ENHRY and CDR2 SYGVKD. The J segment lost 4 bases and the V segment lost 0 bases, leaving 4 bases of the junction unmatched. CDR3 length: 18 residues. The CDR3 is CAISESTGLAGGYNEQFF. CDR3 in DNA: TGTGCCATCAGTGAGTCAACGGGACTAGCGGGGGGATACAATGAGCAGTTCTTC.

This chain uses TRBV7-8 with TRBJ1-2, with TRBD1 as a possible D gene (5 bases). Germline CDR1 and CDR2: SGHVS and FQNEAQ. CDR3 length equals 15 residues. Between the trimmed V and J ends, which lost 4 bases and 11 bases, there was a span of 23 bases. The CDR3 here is CASSSTGRNYGGYTF. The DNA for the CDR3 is TGTGCCAGCAGCTCGACGGGACGGAACTATGGAGGGTACACCTTC.

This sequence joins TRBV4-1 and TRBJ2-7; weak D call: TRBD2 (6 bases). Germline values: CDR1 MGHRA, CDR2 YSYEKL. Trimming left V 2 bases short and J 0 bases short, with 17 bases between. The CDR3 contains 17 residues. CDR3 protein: CASSQRAGELASYEQYF. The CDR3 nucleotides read TGCGCCAGCAGCCAACGCGCCGGGGAACTAGCCTCCTACGAGCAGTACTTC.